The entry below describes one T cell receptor (beta chain). The CDR3 end falls 3 residues outside the read, so it is completed with the germline J gene. The source of the sample is a study of T cells in women clearing cervical HPV infection. Overall study: Case blood was drawn a median about 150 days after lesion detection.

This CDR3 spans 14 amino acids. Trimming stripped 1 base from V and 2 bases from J, with 10 bases between. CDR1 and CDR2 (germline): SGHRS, YFSETQ. Method: immunoSEQ multiplex PCR; TCRdb's copy keeps in-frame clones and lacks some. In all, the sample yields some 20,000 clones. The J gene is TRBJ2-7, the V gene TRBV5-1; D is possibly TRBD2 (6 bases). The material sequenced was blood buffy coat. This receptor was obtained from a woman between 18 and 70 years old with a cervical HPV16 infection that either progressed to CIN3+ or cleared (not recorded which). The CDR3 here is CASSLLGGTYEQYF. The part of the CDR3 DNA that was read is TGCGCCAGCAGCTTGTTGGGGGGTACCTACGAG.